Shown below are 19 T cell receptor beta chains from a single sample sequenced in a study of OX40 agonist ivuxolimab in advanced cancers. Produced via immunoSEQ multiplex PCR; TCRdb's table is partial and in-frame only. The table lists 70,000 or so clones, 84% of them singletons. Sequencing was performed on CD4+ or CD8+ T cells sorted from blood, taken in a trial of the OX40 agonist ivuxolimab. These receptors all come from an adult with an advanced solid tumor such as melanoma, head and neck, liver or kidney cancer.

The chain combines TRBV2 with TRBJ1-3; D not resolved. The CDR3 is 15 amino acids. Deletions cut 5 bases from V and 0 bases from J, with 11 bases between. CDR1 SNHLY and CDR2 FYNNEI come from the germline V gene. DNA of the CDR3: TGTGCCAGCAGTATAAGTCCGAACTCTGGAAACACCATATATTTT. This encodes CASSISPNSGNTIYF. Looking up the rest from reference TRBV2 and TRBJ1-3 gives the full variable domain: EPEVTQTPSHQVTQMGQEVILRCVPISNHLYFYWYRQILGQKVEFLVSFYNNEISEKSEIFDDQFSVERPDGSNFTLKIRSTKLEDSAMYFCASSISPNSGNTIYFGEGSWLTVV.

The V and J genes are TRBV7-2 and TRBJ1-6, with TRBD1 as a possible D gene (5 bases). V was cut by 6 bases and J by 4 bases, with 16 bases left in between. This CDR3 is 16 amino acids long. From germline, CDR1 is SGHTA and CDR2 FQGNSA. This CDR3 is CASREREGLYNSPLHF. The CDR3 region has the DNA TGTGCCAGCAGGGAAAGGGAGGGACTTTATAATTCACCCCTCCACTTT.

This clone was observed a single time. The chain joins TRBV6-5 to TRBJ2-7; no clear D. Germline V lookup: CDR1 MNHEY, CDR2 SVGAGI. V was clipped by 2 bases and J by 7 bases, with 15 bases between them. The length of the CDR3 is 14 residues. Here the CDR3 DNA reads TGTGCCAGCAGTTACCCACCCGACTTTACGGAGCAGTACTTC. It specifies CASSYPPDFTEQYF.

The chain carries TRBV5-1 and TRBJ1-3; D remains unclear. Trimming pared 0 bases from V and 0 bases from J, leaving 7 bases between. The CDR3 length is 15 residues. CDR1 is SGHRS and CDR2 is YFSETQ in the germline V gene. The DNA of the CDR3 is TGCGCCAGCAGCTTGGGGGCTTTCTCTGGAAACACCATATATTTT. Encoded protein: CASSLGAFSGNTIYF.

In its sample, this clone was seen once. The J gene is TRBJ2-6, the V gene TRBV5-8; no reliable D call. From germline, CDR1 is SGHTS and CDR2 YDEGEE. Trimming removed 1 base at V and 4 bases at J, with 6 bases between. The CDR3 is made up of 14 amino acids. CDR3 loop: CASSLRSGANVLTF. For the CDR3, the DNA is TGTGCCAGCAGCTTGCGGTCCGGGGCCAACGTCCTGACTTTC.

V gene TRBV18 combines with J gene TRBJ1-2; the match to TRBD1 covers 8 bases. Germline assignment: CDR1 KGHSH and CDR2 LQKENI. V gave up 3 bases and J gave up 7 bases; unmatched junction bases: 7. This CDR3 is 14 amino acids long. The CDR3 DNA sequence: TGTGCCAGCTCACCTCAGGGGGCCTCCTTTGGCTACACCTTC. Its translation: CASSPQGASFGYTF.

This clone is medium-sized by share. The chain carries TRBV6-6 and TRBJ1-5; no clear D gene. This CDR3 has 14 amino acids. Germline loops: CDR1 MNHNY, CDR2 SVGAGI (reference sequence). The V end was cut by 5 bases, the J end by 0 bases, with 8 bases between. The chain's CDR3 is CASSPSDSNQPQHF. Here the CDR3 DNA reads TGTGCCAGCAGTCCTTCAGATAGCAATCAGCCCCAGCATTTT.

This clone showed up just a few times. This sequence joins TRBV2 and TRBJ2-3; 8 nucleotides line up with TRBD1. The CDR3 has 14 amino acids. Trimming took 7 bases from V and 6 from J; bases not matched to a gene: 9. Looked up from germline, CDR1 is SNHLY and CDR2 is FYNNEI. CDR3 sequence: CASTNQGASDTQYF. For the CDR3, the DNA is TGTGCCAGCACTAATCAGGGGGCGTCTGATACGCAGTATTTT.

In DNA, the CDR3 is TGTGCCAGCAGCCGGACAGGGTCGAACACCGGGGAGCTGTTTTTT. Translating it yields CASSRTGSNTGELFF. The chain uses TRBV7-2 and TRBJ2-2; TRBD1 matches at 8 bases. Trimming at V came to 5 bases and at J to 0 bases, leaving 2 bases not matched to a gene. Looked up from germline, CDR1 is SGHTA and CDR2 is FQGNSA. This CDR3 is 15 amino acids long.

This clone was seen a handful of times. The rearrangement joins TRBV28 to TRBJ1-2; 8 positions match TRBD1. The V gene end was trimmed by 1 base and the J gene end by 6 bases; junction bases not matched to a gene: 7. CDR3 size: 15 residues. CDR1 and CDR2 (germline): MDHEN, SYDVKM. The chain's CDR3 is CASSLSRAGGDGYTF. The CDR3 coding sequence is TGTGCCAGCAGTTTATCCAGGGCAGGGGGCGATGGCTACACCTTC.

The V gene is TRBV29-1, the J gene TRBJ2-3; 7 bases align to TRBD1. The germline V gene encodes CDR1 SQVTM and CDR2 ANQGSEA. The CDR3 totals 15 residues. V dropped 7 bases and J dropped 2; count of bases not matched to a gene: 12. The CDR3 protein is CSGAPTGFATDTQYF. The CDR3 DNA reads TGCAGCGGGGCACCGACAGGGTTTGCCACAGATACGCAGTATTTT.

The CDR3 sequence: CAISESGGEIYNEQFF. The CDR3 DNA reads as TGTGCCATCAGTGAGTCGGGCGGGGAGATCTACAATGAGCAGTTCTTC. The J gene is TRBJ2-1, the V gene TRBV10-3, with a tentative D call TRBD2 (6 bases). In germline, CDR1 is ENHRY, CDR2 SYGVKD. CDR3 size: 16 residues. Trimming left V 0 bases short and J 3 bases short, with 12 bases between.

This rearrangement joins TRBV6-1 to TRBJ2-5; D not certain. The J call may be wrong; the DNA end is better matched by TRBJ2-7. From germline, CDR1 is MNHNS and CDR2 SASEGT. CDR3 size: 13 residues. The CDR3 region is CASSELGSYEQYF. CDR3 DNA: TGTGCCAGCAGTGAACTAGGGTCCTACGAGCAGTACTTC.

The V call is TRBV11-2, the J call TRBJ1-2; 10 bases align to TRBD1. Germline trimming cut 5 bases from V and 0 bases from J; bases unmatched to any gene: 0. This CDR3 contains 14 residues. Germline V gene lookup returns CDR1 SGHAT and CDR2 FQNNGV. CDR3 amino acids: CASSGQGANYGYTF. Here the CDR3 DNA reads TGTGCCAGCAGCGGACAGGGGGCTAACTATGGCTACACCTTC.

The V call is TRBV7-2, the J call TRBJ1-2; no clear D gene. The CDR3 sequence is 16 residues long. Germline CDR1 reads SGHTA; CDR2 reads FQGNSA. Trimming pared 1 base from V and 5 bases from J, leaving 17 bases between. CDR3 residues: CASSLDFRLPSYGYTF. Written as DNA, the CDR3 is TGTGCCAGCAGCTTAGATTTCAGGCTCCCCTCATATGGCTACACCTTC.

This sequence joins TRBV7-2 and TRBJ1-2; 10 nucleotides match TRBD1. Germline lookup yields CDR1 SGHTA and CDR2 FQGNSA. The CDR3 is 14 residues long. After removal of 5 bases from V and 5 bases from J, the junction contained 5 bases not matched to a gene. In DNA form, the CDR3 reads TGTGCCAGCAGCAGAGGGACAGGGGTTTATGGCTACACCTTC. This codes for CASSRGTGVYGYTF.

The chain recombines TRBV2 with TRBJ1-1; 8 bases fit TRBD1. The CDR3 has 16 amino acids. V shed 5 bases and J 1 base; nucleotides not matched to a gene: 9. The germline V gene encodes CDR1 SNHLY and CDR2 FYNNEI. The CDR3 DNA reads as TGTGCCAGCAGTCTTACATACAGGGGGGGGAACACTGAAGCTTTCTTT. This codes for CASSLTYRGGNTEAFF.

The CDR3 loop reads CASSLRWTSGGNRETQYF. DNA of the CDR3: TGTGCCAGCAGCTTACGGTGGACTAGCGGGGGAAATCGGGAGACCCAGTACTTC. The rearrangement uses TRBV11-2 and TRBJ2-5, with TRBD2 identical over 13 bases. The CDR3 has 18 residues. Germline lookup yields CDR1 SGHAT and CDR2 FQNNGV. Unmatched junction bases numbered 11, after V lost 2 bases and J lost 5 bases.

The chain joins TRBV7-9 to TRBJ1-2, with 8 bases identical to TRBD1. From germline, CDR1 is SEHNR and CDR2 FQNEAQ (reference sequence). This CDR3 spans 17 amino acids. J was trimmed by 2 bases and V by 1 base; bases with no gene match: 9. The CDR3 loop is CASSLGRGQGHNYGYTF. The CDR3 DNA reads TGTGCCAGCAGCTTAGGAAGAGGACAGGGACACAACTATGGCTACACCTTC.